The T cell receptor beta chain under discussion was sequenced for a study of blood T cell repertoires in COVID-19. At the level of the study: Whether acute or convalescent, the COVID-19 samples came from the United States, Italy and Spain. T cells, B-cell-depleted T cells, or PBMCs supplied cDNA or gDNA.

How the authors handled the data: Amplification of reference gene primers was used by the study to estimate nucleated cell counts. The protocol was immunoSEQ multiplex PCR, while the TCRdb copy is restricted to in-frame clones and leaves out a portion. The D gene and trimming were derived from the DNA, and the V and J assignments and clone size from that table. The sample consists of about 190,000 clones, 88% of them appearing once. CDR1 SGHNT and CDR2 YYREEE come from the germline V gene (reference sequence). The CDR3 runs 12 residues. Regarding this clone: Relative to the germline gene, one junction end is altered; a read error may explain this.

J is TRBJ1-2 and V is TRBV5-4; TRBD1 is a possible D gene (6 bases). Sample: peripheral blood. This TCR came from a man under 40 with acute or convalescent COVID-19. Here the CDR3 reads CASSLENREPSF. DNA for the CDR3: TGTGCCAGCAGCTTGGAGAACAGGGAGCCCTCCTTC.